One TCR beta chain is described in this entry. This entry is derived from a study of CD8 T cells in Susac syndrome. An amount of RNA that ranged from roughly 0.45 to 1 ug was reverse transcribed with random hexamers. MiXCR, run by TCRdb on the immunoSEQ multiplex PCR reads, gives a single entry per CDR3 protein. The sample consists of 150,000 to 200,000 distinct CDR3 sequences, around 95% of them appearing once. V lost 6 bases and J lost 0, with 16 bases in between. The CDR3 loop spans 15 amino acids. Germline assignment: CDR1 DFQATT and CDR2 SNEGSKA (reference sequence). TEMRA cells were FACS-enriched, unlike CD8+ and CD4+ T cells, which were negatively isolated.

Material for sequencing was CD4+ T cells from PBMCs. The chain joins TRBV20-1 to TRBJ2-3; D remains ambiguous. This receptor was taken from a human donor in good health. DNA of the CDR3: TGCAGTGCAACTTCACAGATGCCTAGCACAGATACGCAGTATTTT. Translated, it gives CSATSQMPSTDTQYF.